The present entry profiles one TCR beta chain with its context. The entry originates in a study of blood T cell repertoires in COVID-19. Across the whole study: The United States, Italy and Spain supplied acute and convalescent COVID-19 samples. Nucleic acid was either cDNA or gDNA, and it came from T cells, B-cell-depleted T cells, or PBMCs.

Repertoires were generated with immunoSEQ multiplex PCR, while TCRdb's copy carries only in-frame clones and drops some. The data contain roughly 86,000 clones, about four fifths of them seen just once; the ten biggest clones take up around 2.1%. Between the trimmed V and J ends, which lost 8 bases and 2 bases, there was a span of 3 bases. The CDR3 is 10 amino acids. CDR1 is MDHEN and CDR2 is SYDVKM in the germline V gene. The rearrangement joins TRBV28 to TRBJ1-2; D gene ambiguous. This TCR was sampled from a woman in her seventies with acute or convalescent COVID-19. The sequenced material came from peripheral blood. The CDR3 coding sequence is TGTGCCAGCGCGAACTATGGCTACACCTTC. Its translation: CASANYGYTF.